This TCR beta chain was recorded in a study of CD8+ T cells in alopecia areata. Study-wide context: The protocol delivered tofacitinib for 6 to 18 months, then withdrew it for 6 months.

The V gene end was trimmed by 0 bases and the J gene end by 4 bases; junction bases not matched to a gene: 2. The length of the CDR3 is 15 residues. Looked up from germline, CDR1 is LNHNV and CDR2 is YYDKDF (reference sequence). The study's findings and limits: Lesional scalp displayed greater clonality than normal scalp, most notably in alopecia totalis/universalis. Shared TCR sequences were less clear between patients than in mice, possibly partly from HLA diversity. Under tofacitinib, numerous expanded lesional clonotypes remained detectable in scalp and blood.

On this clone itself: Its antigen is still unknown.

Extracted from the samples, RNA was reverse transcribed into cDNA to serve as the sequencing template. Profiling relied on immunoSEQ multiplex PCR, and the TCRdb table lists in-frame clones only, not all of them. The sample comprises approximately 180,000 clones, less than 65% of which are singletons, and approximately 0.97% rests with the top ten. Treatment denoted: oral pan-JAK inhibitor, 5-10 mg twice daily. The V and J genes are TRBV15 and TRBJ2-7; TRBD2 aligns across 11 bases. The sequence derives from a human donor with alopecia areata. The sample here was CD4+ T cells sorted from blood, taken at week 24, from a patient treated with tofacitinib. CDR3 region: CATSRDRTSGYEQYF. Written as DNA, the CDR3 is TGTGCCACCAGCAGAGATCGGACTAGCGGGTACGAGCAGTACTTC.